The 13 T cell receptor beta chains below all came from one sample that was sequenced in a study of vaccination effects on CD4 cells after COVID-19 (dated by TCRdb to between 2022 and 2023). Their antigens remain unidentified. The ViraFEST assay stimulated PBMC with viral peptide pools and then used TCR sequencing to identify antigen-specific CD4+ T cell clonotypes by expansion. After less than 13 days of culture, CD4+ T cells were isolated with the EasySep CD4+ T cell isolation kit. Two doses of either the BNT162b2 or the mRNA-1273 mRNA SARS-CoV-2 vaccine were administered to participants. Library creation used the immunoSEQ multiplex PCR assay. TCRdb provides this immuneACCESS table in a form limited to in-frame rearrangements. Some clones are lacking; in checked studies, under half of them reflect an unresolved V gene, and why the rest are absent is not known. The sample table shows fewer than 35,000 clones, and around 85% are seen once. The ten largest account for less than 6% of the sample.

The material sequenced was CD4+ T cells from PBMCs cultured with SARS-CoV-2 spike peptides, taken after COVID-19 vaccination. Read against the paper, the sample's cell subset or site label means: SARS-CoV-2 spike overlapping peptide pool stimulation. These receptors were collected from a human donor who received a COVID-19 vaccine. Some clones in this sample may be carry-over from other donors' samples.

The V gene is TRBV3-1 (or the pseudogene TRBV3-2), the J gene TRBJ2-2; no reliable D call. This CDR3 contains 16 residues. CDR1 and CDR2 (germline): LGHDT, YNNKEL (reference sequence). V was pared by 2 bases and J by 2 bases, with 12 bases between. The CDR3 DNA follows: TGTGCCAGCAGCCAATTTTGGGCGGATAACACCGGGGAGCTGTTTTTT. Amino acid sequence: CASSQFWADNTGELFF.

This chain connects TRBV5-1 to TRBJ1-5; no firm D call. CDR3 size: 17 residues. Germline V gene sequence: CDR1 SGHRS, CDR2 YFSETQ. Trimming shortened V by 4 bases and J by 2 bases, and 19 bases separated the two germline ends. The DNA of the CDR3 is TGCGCCAGCAGCACGCAACCCTCCGGGGATGGCAATCAGCCCCAGCATTTT. It is translated as CASSTQPSGDGNQPQHF.

V and J are TRBV24-1 and TRBJ1-5; perhaps TRBD1 as D (6 bases). Trimming removed 7 bases from V and 1 base from J, with 10 bases in between. Germline CDR1 reads KGHDR; CDR2 reads SFDVKD. The CDR3 contains 14 residues. The CDR3 sequence: CATSRGQSNQPQHF. CDR3 coding DNA: TGTGCCACCAGCAGAGGACAGAGCAATCAGCCCCAGCATTTT.

By sample fraction, this clone is medium-sized. The sample carries other DNA sequences with the same CDR3. The chain links TRBV18 to TRBJ1-3; TRBD1 agrees at 7 bases. The CDR3 extends over 15 amino acids. Germline values: CDR1 KGHSH, CDR2 LQKENI. J was trimmed by 2 bases and V by 4 bases; bases with no gene match: 5. CDR3 in DNA: TGTGCCAGCTCACTAACCGGGACAGCTGGAAACACCATATATTTT. Its translation is CASSLTGTAGNTIYF.

This clone was seen once. The chain links TRBV21-1 to TRBJ2-4. TRBV21-1 is recorded as a pseudogene. The CDR3 length is 11 residues. CDR3 amino acids: CASRSLLIQYF. The CDR3 region has the DNA TGTGCCAGCAGATCTCTGCTTATTCAGTACTTC.

The rearrangement links TRBV2 to TRBJ1-1, with D possibly TRBD1 on 5 matching bases. The CDR3 consists of 13 residues. The germline V gene encodes CDR1 SNHLY and CDR2 FYNNEI. Trimming shortened V by 3 bases and J by 4 bases, and 9 bases separated the two germline ends. CDR3 loop: CASSEGGTTEAFF. The CDR3 region has the DNA TGTGCCAGCAGTGAGGGGGGTACCACTGAAGCTTTCTTT.

The chain couples TRBV19 to TRBJ2-5; D uncertain. Germline V CDR1 and CDR2: LNHDA, SQIVND (reference sequence). The CDR3 loop spans 12 amino acids. Trimming shortened V by 5 bases and J by 4 bases, and 8 bases separated the two germline ends. The CDR3 sequence is CASSPRSETQYF. DNA of the CDR3: TGTGCCAGTAGTCCTAGGTCAGAGACCCAGTACTTC.

The V and J genes are TRBV6-1 and TRBJ1-3, with D perhaps TRBD1 (6 bases). The CDR3 extends over 15 amino acids. Germline values: CDR1 MNHNS, CDR2 SASEGT. The V gene lost 2 bases and the J gene lost 0 bases, with 8 bases spanning the gap. The chain's CDR3 is CASSERGGSGNTIYF. CDR3 DNA: TGTGCCAGCAGTGAAAGGGGGGGCTCTGGAAACACCATATATTTT.

The chain links TRBV2 to TRBJ2-2, with TRBD1 matching 8 bases. Germline trimming cut 6 bases from V and 0 bases from J; bases unmatched to any gene: 0. The CDR3 is 14 amino acids. Germline CDR1 is SNHLY and CDR2 is FYNNEI. The CDR3 bases are TGTGCCAGCAGGGGACAGGCGAACACCGGGGAGCTGTTTTTT. Translating gives CASRGQANTGELFF.

The V call is TRBV2, the J call TRBJ2-1, with TRBD1 identical over 12 bases. The ends lost 5 bases at V and 6 bases at J; junction bases unmatched: 8. CDR3 length: 16 residues. The germline V gene has CDR1 SNHLY and CDR2 FYNNEI. DNA for the CDR3: TGTGCCAGCAGTCTTATGAGGGACAGGGGGCGCAATGAGCAGTTCTTC. This encodes CASSLMRDRGRNEQFF.

The DNA of the CDR3 is TGTGCCAGCAGTACCTACGGACAGGGGGCGGGAGGGGAGACCCAGTACTTC. It specifies CASSTYGQGAGGETQYF. This chain links TRBV28 with TRBJ2-5, with 11 bases that match TRBD1. CDR1 and CDR2 (germline): MDHEN, SYDVKM. J lost 5 bases, V lost 5 bases, and 13 bases had no gene match. This CDR3 has 17 residues.

The CDR3 here is CASSKLSGRNQETQYF. CDR3 sequence (DNA): TGTGCCAGCTCAAAATTGTCGGGACGGAACCAAGAGACCCAGTACTTC. The chain is built from TRBV18 and TRBJ2-5; D may correspond to TRBD1 or TRBD2 (5 bases each). Trimming took 5 bases from V and 0 from J, leaving 16 bases between them. Germline V lookup: CDR1 KGHSH, CDR2 LQKENI. The CDR3 spans 16 residues.

The chain combines TRBV5-1 with TRBJ2-2, with unresolved D. Trimming cost V 0 bases and J 0 bases, with 9 bases left between them. Per the germline V gene, CDR1 is SGHRS and CDR2 is YFSETQ. The CDR3 is made up of 16 amino acids. The CDR3 protein is CASSLGAVTNTGELFF. The CDR3 DNA reads as TGCGCCAGCAGCTTGGGGGCCGTCACGAACACCGGGGAGCTGTTTTTT. The whole variable domain, remainder taken from reference TRBV5-1 and TRBJ2-2, is KAGVTQTPRYLIKTRGQQVTLSCSPISGHRSVSWYQQTPGQGLQFLFEYFSETQRNKGNFPGRFSGRQFSNSRSEMNVSTLELGDSALYLCASSLGAVTNTGELFFGEGSRLTVL.